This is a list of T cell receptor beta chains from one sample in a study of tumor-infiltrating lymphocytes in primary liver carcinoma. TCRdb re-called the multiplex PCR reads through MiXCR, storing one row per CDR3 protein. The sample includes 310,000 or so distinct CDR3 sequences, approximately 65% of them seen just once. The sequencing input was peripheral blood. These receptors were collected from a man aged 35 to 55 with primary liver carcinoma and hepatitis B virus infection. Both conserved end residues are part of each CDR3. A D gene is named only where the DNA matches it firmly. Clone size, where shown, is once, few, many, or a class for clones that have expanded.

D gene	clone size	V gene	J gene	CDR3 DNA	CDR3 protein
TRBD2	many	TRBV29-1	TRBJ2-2	TGCAGCGTTCAACTAGCGGGAGAGTACACCGGGGAGCTGTTTTTT	CSVQLAGEYTGELFF
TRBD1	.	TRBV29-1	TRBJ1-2	TGCAGCGTTGAGTTCGGTACAGGGGTGAGAAACTATGGCTACACCTTC	CSVEFGTGVRNYGYTF
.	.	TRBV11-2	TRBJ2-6	TGTGTCAGCAGCCTAGCGCCTTCTGGGGCAAACGTCCTGACTTTC	CVSSLAPSGANVLTF
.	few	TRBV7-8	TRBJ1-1	TGTGCCAGCAGCTTGAGCCAGAACACTGAAGCTTTCTTT	CASSLSQNTEAFF
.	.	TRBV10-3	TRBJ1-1	TGTGCCATCCGTGGGACGATGAACATTGAAGCTTTCTTT	CAIRGTMNIEAFF
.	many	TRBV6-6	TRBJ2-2	TGTGCCAGCAGTTACACGGGCCCCGACACCGGGGAGCTGTTTTTT	CASSYTGPDTGELFF
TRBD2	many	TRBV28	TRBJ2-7	TGTGCCAGCAGCATAAGCGGGGGCGAGCAGTACTTC	CASSISGGEQYF
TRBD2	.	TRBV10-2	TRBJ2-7	TGCGCCAGCAGTGAGAATGGTTGGTCTAGCGGGTTCCAGTACGAGAAGTACTTC	CASSENGWSSGFQYEKYF
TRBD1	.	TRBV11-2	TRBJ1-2	TGTGCCAGCAGCGAGGGACAGAGCTCTTTAAACCATGGCTACACGTTC	CASSEGQSSLNHGYTF
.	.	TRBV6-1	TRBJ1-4	TGTGCCAGCAGTGACCCAGACAGAAGTCTGATTTTT	CASSDPDRSLIF
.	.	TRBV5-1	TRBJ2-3	TGCGCCAGCAGCTTGGTCCTCACAGATACGCAGTATTTT	CASSLVLTDTQYF
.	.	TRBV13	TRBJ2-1	TGTGCCAGCAGCGTCAACCGGGACAACACCAACAATGGGCAATTCTTC	CASSVNRDNTNNGQFF
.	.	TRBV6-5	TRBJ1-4	TGTGCCAGCAGTTACTCGCCCCTTGGTCAACGGGGTGAAAAACTGTTTTTT	CASSYSPLGQRGEKLFF
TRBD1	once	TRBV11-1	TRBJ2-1	TGTGCCAGCAGCTCTCACAGGGGACAATCGGGTGAGCAGTTCTTC	CASSSHRGQSGEQFF
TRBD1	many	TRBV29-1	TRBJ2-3	TGCAGCGTGAGGAGTGACAGGGGGCGCGGAGGTCGCGGCACAGATACGCAGTATTTT	CSVRSDRGRGGRGTDTQYF
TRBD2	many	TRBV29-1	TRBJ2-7	TGCAGCGTTGAACTACTAGCGGGAGAGGGGTACGAGCAGTACTTC	CSVELLAGEGYEQYF
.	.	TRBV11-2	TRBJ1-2	TGTGCCAGTAGCCCAACACGGGGTGGCTACACCTTC	CASSPTRGGYTF
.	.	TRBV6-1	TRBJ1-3	TGTGCCAGTGTAGGACAGAGCTCTGGAAGCACCATATATTTT	CASVGQSSGSTIYF
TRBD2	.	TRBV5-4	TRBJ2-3	TGTGCCAGCAGCCTCAAGACTAGCTGGGAGACAGATACGCAGTATTTT	CASSLKTSWETDTQYF
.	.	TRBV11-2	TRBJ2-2	TGTGCCAGCAGCTTAGATGGTTCATGGGAGCTCTTTTTT	CASSLDGSWELFF
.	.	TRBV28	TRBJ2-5	TGTGCCAGCAGTCCCAGGGTAAGGCGGAGGCAGGAGACCCGGTACTTC	CASSPRVRRRQETRYF
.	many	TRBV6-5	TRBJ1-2	TGTGCCAGCAGCCTGACAAGGGATAACTATGGCTACACCTTC	CASSLTRDNYGYTF
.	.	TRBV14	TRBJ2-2	TGTGCCAGCAGCCAGAGACTCCTGCCCGGGGAGCTGTTTTTT	CASSQRLLPGELFF
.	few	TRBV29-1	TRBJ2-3	TGCAGCGTTGAAGAAAATTTCTTTGGGTCTGGGGGCGCGGGCACAGATACGCAGTATTTT	CSVEENFFGSGGAGTDTQYF
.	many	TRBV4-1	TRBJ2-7	TGCGCCAGCAGCCAAGTTCCCCAGGGACAAACCTACGAGCAGTACTTC	CASSQVPQGQTYEQYF
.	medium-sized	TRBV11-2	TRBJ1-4	TGTGCCAGCAGCTTAGAGACCGGGACAACAACTAATGAAAAACTGTTTTTT	CASSLETGTTTNEKLFF
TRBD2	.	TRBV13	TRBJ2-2	TGTGCCAACAGCCCGGGACTAGCGGGAGAGAACACCGGGGAGCTGTTTTTT	CANSPGLAGENTGELFF
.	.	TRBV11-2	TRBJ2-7	TGTGCCAGCAGCTTAGATCCCACCTATTCCTACGGGCAGTACTTC	CASSLDPTYSYGQYF
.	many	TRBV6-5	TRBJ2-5	TGTGCCAGCAGTTACTCCGCGACCCAGTACTTC	CASSYSATQYF
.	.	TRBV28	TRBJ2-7	TGTGCCAGCAGTTTAGAACGGGAAACCTACGAGCAGTACTTC	CASSLERETYEQYF
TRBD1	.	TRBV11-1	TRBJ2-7	TGTGCCAGCAGCCTTCCGGGACAGGTCTACGAGCAGCACTTC	CASSLPGQVYEQHF
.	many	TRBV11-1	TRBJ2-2	TGTGCCAGCAGCTTACGCACCACGAACACCGGGGAGCTGTTTTTT	CASSLRTTNTGELFF
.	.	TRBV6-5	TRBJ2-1	TGTGCCAGCAGGAGGGGCCCCCCATACAATGAGCAGTTCTTC	CASRRGPPYNEQFF
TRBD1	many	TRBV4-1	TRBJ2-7	TGCGCCAGCAGCAAAGACTTACAGGGGCACTCCTACGAGCAGTACTTC	CASSKDLQGHSYEQYF
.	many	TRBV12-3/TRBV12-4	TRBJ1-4	TGTGCCAGCAGTTTAAGTAGGGGTGAAAAACTGTTTTTT	CASSLSRGEKLFF
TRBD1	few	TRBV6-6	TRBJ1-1	TGTGCCAGCAGGTCGGGACAGGGTGTAAAAGCTTTCTTT	CASRSGQGVKAFF
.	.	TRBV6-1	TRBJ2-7	TGTGCCAGCAGTACAGGACTAACGGGCTACGAGCAGTACTTC	CASSTGLTGYEQYF
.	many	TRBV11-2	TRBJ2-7	TGTGCCAGCAGCTTGGTGGGGACGAGAGACGAGCAGTACTTC	CASSLVGTRDEQYF
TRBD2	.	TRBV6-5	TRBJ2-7	TGTGCCAGCAGCCGGAGACTAGCGGGAGGTCACATCTACGAGCAGTACTTC	CASSRRLAGGHIYEQYF
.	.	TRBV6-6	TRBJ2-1	TGTGCCAGCAGTTACTCGAACAACGGACTCAATGAGCAGTTCTTC	CASSYSNNGLNEQFF
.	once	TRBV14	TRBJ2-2	TGTGCCAGCAGCCAAAGGGTGTCTAGCGATAACACCGGGAAGCTGTTTTTT	CASSQRVSSDNTGKLFF
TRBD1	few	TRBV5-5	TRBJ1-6	TGTGCCAGCAGCACTCGGACAGGGGGGGATTCACCCCTCCACTTT	CASSTRTGGDSPLHF
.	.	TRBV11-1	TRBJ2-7	TGTGCCAGCAGCTTTAACTGGGGACACGAGCAGTATTTC	CASSFNWGHEQYF
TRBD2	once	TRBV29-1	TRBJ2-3	TGCAGCGTTACGGGGGCTTATCATGAGCTAGCGGGTACAGATACGCAGTATTTT	CSVTGAYHELAGTDTQYF
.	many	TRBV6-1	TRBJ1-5	TGTGCCAGCAGTGAAGGGGGCCATAGCAATCAGCCCCAGCATTTT	CASSEGGHSNQPQHF
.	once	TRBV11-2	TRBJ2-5	TGTGCCGGCAGCTTAGATAGGGCTCAGGAGACCCAGTACTTC	CAGSLDRAQETQYF
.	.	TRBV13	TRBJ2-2	TGTGCCAGCAGCTTACTTAAGAACACCGGGGAGCTGTTTTTT	CASSLLKNTGELFF
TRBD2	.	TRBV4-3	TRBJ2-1	TGCGTCAGCAGCCGAGTGGCTAGCGGGAAAGGGGGTGAGCAGTTCTTC	CVSSRVASGKGGEQFF
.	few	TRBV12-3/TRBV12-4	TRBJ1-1	TGTGCCAGCACCTCAATGGGGAACACTGAAGCTTTCTTT	CASTSMGNTEAFF